This TCR beta chain was recorded in a study of blood T cell repertoires in COVID-19. About the study: The United States, Italy and Spain provided the acute and convalescent COVID-19 samples. In each case, the material was cDNA or gDNA derived from T cells, B-cell-depleted T cells, or PBMCs.

Germline lookup yields CDR1 MDHEN and CDR2 SYDVKM. This CDR3 spans 14 amino acids. Trimming took 6 bases from V and 2 from J, leaving 10 bases between them. Study processing details: Reference gene primer amplification yielded estimated nucleated cell counts. Some clones are missing from TCRdb's copy, which holds only in-frame ones; the method was immunoSEQ multiplex PCR. The D gene and trimming were derived from the DNA, and the V and J assignments and clone size from that table. Of about 230,000 clones detected, roughly nine tenths appear once; the ten largest clones hold 3.5% to 4%. Which cohort a participant joined came from the clinical history participants gave.

This TCR was sampled from a woman aged 25 to 39 with acute COVID-19. This chain links TRBV28 with TRBJ1-4, with D hard to call. The sequenced sample consisted of PBMCs or T cells enriched from blood (not recorded which). Written as DNA, the CDR3 is TGTGCCAGCAGACTTAGAGAGACTAATGAAAAACTGTTTTTT. This translates into CASRLRETNEKLFF.